The 23 T cell receptor beta chains given below trace back to one sample, sequenced in a study of blood T cell repertoires in COVID-19. Assay used: immunoSEQ multiplex PCR; TCRdb lists only in-frame clones, some missing. The sample yields roughly 90,000 clones, approximately 80% seen once. What was sequenced was peripheral blood. These receptors were collected from a woman of 80 years or more with active or convalescent COVID-19.

The chain is built from TRBV6-5 and TRBJ1-5; TRBD1 agrees at 7 bases. This CDR3 contains 13 residues. V lost 5 bases, J lost 4 bases, and 2 bases stayed unmatched. Germline CDR1 is MNHEY and CDR2 is SVGAGI. CDR3 loop: CASSRQGNQPQHF. The CDR3 region has the DNA TGTGCCAGCAGTAGACAGGGTAATCAGCCCCAGCATTTT.

The table lists this clone with a few counts. The chain carries TRBV4-3 and TRBJ2-7; no reliable D call. With 4 bases removed from V and 0 bases from J, the gap between germline ends came to 16 bases. Germline V CDR1 and CDR2: LGHNA, YSLEER. The CDR3 is 16 residues long. CDR3 sequence: CASSLYLPTSSYEQYF. The CDR3, as DNA: TGCGCCAGCAGCCTCTATCTACCTACGAGCTCCTACGAGCAGTACTTC.

The gene calls are TRBV7-3 and TRBJ2-1; 8 bases match TRBD2. Per germline, CDR1 SGHTA and CDR2 FQGTGA. Trimming cost V 5 bases and J 7 bases; bases outside gene matches: 7. The CDR3 is made up of 14 amino acids. Written as DNA, the CDR3 is TGTGCCAGCAGCCCCAGTGCTAGCGGGAATGAGCAGTTCTTC. Translated: CASSPSASGNEQFF.

The rearrangement links TRBV11-2 to TRBJ1-4, with D tentatively TRBD1 (6 bases). Trimming pared 7 bases from V and 5 bases from J, leaving 20 bases between. Germline V gene lookup returns CDR1 SGHAT and CDR2 FQNNGV. The CDR3 length is 16 residues. The CDR3 sequence is CASIVPLDRRNEKLFF. The CDR3 nucleotides read TGTGCCAGCATCGTACCGCTGGACAGACGAAATGAAAAACTGTTTTTT.

The V and J genes are TRBV27 and TRBJ2-3; 7 bases fit TRBD2. This CDR3 region has 15 residues. Per germline, CDR1 MNHEY and CDR2 SMNVEV (reference sequence). With 7 bases clipped from V and 3 bases from J, the junction kept 10 bases outside the gene matches. The CDR3 protein is CASTPGLTATDTQYF. The CDR3 nucleotides are TGTGCCAGCACCCCGGGACTAACTGCAACAGATACGCAGTATTTT.

This clone was seen a handful of times. The rearrangement links TRBV10-3 to TRBJ2-7; TRBD2 matches at 10 bases. With 2 bases clipped from V and 3 bases from J, the junction kept 13 bases outside the gene matches. Germline values: CDR1 ENHRY, CDR2 SYGVKD. CDR3 size: 18 residues. CDR3 amino acids: CAISEGSSGGGEDYEQYF. The CDR3 bases are TGTGCCATCAGTGAGGGGTCTAGCGGGGGTGGGGAGGACTACGAGCAGTACTTC.

V gene TRBV19 combines with J gene TRBJ2-1, with 9 positions matching TRBD1. The V segment lost 4 bases and the J segment 6 bases; nucleotides outside the gene matches: 10. Germline assignment: CDR1 LNHDA and CDR2 SQIVND (reference sequence). This CDR3 contains 16 residues. CDR3 residues: CASSTNPGQGFNEQFF. The CDR3 bases are TGTGCCAGTAGTACTAACCCGGGACAGGGATTCAATGAGCAGTTCTTC.

This clone showed up just a few times. V is TRBV10-3 and J is TRBJ2-3, with 9 bases matching TRBD1. CDR3 length: 16 residues. Unmatched junction bases numbered 7, after V lost 5 bases and J lost 1 base. Germline-derived CDR1 and CDR2 are ENHRY and SYGVKD. The DNA for the CDR3 is TGTGCCATCAGTTCCCGGGACAGGGCAGGCACAGATACGCAGTATTTT. The encoded protein is CAISSRDRAGTDTQYF.

V and J are TRBV3-1 (or the pseudogene TRBV3-2) and TRBJ1-5; no firm D call. The CDR3 covers 13 residues. Germline-derived CDR1 and CDR2 are LGHDT and YNNKEL (reference sequence). The ends were cut back, 0 bases at V and 8 bases at J, with 8 bases in the middle. DNA for the CDR3: TGTGCCAGCAGCCAAGATCGGTCGGAGCCCCAGCATTTT. Protein product: CASSQDRSEPQHF.

The chain has TRBV9 and TRBJ2-5; 7 bases match TRBD2. The CDR3 spans 15 residues. The germline V gene has CDR1 SGDLS and CDR2 YYNGEE. V was clipped by 3 bases and J by 4 bases; unmatched bases: 9. The CDR3 spells CASSARLGGGETQYF. CDR3 nucleotides: TGTGCCAGCAGCGCCCGACTAGGCGGGGGAGAGACCCAGTACTTC.

The chain recombines TRBV9 with TRBJ1-2, with 8 positions matching TRBD1. Germline lookup yields CDR1 SGDLS and CDR2 YYNGEE. This CDR3 comprises 14 residues. J was trimmed by 6 bases and V by 3 bases; bases with no gene match: 7. CDR3 protein: CASSGQTGANGYTF. In DNA, the CDR3 is TGTGCCAGCAGCGGTCAGACAGGGGCAAATGGCTACACCTTC.

J is TRBJ1-6 and V is TRBV6-5; D call uncertain. Germline CDR1 is MNHEY and CDR2 is SVGAGI. The CDR3 runs to 15 residues. The germline V and J ends were trimmed by 0 bases and 6 bases, with 9 bases remaining between them. CDR3: CASSYSRQINSPLHF. CDR3 DNA sequence: TGTGCCAGCAGTTACTCCAGGCAGATTAATTCACCCCTCCACTTT.

This chain links TRBV10-2 with TRBJ2-7; 14 bases fit TRBD2. The CDR3 length is 17 residues. The J segment lost 3 bases and the V segment lost 6 bases, leaving 10 bases of the junction unmatched. The germline V gene has CDR1 WSHSY and CDR2 SAAADI. DNA for the CDR3: TGCGCCAGCAGAGGTTCCGGGACTAGCGGGAGTGGCTACGAGCAGTACTTC. This encodes CASRGSGTSGSGYEQYF.

V and J are TRBV27 and TRBJ2-6, with a possible D match to TRBD1 (5 bases). The ends were cut back, 6 bases at V and 2 bases at J, with 20 bases in the middle. CDR1 and CDR2 (germline): MNHEY, SMNVEV (reference sequence). CDR3 length: 18 residues. CDR3 DNA: TGTGCCAGCAGAGGATTACAGGTTCCTCCGGCTGGGGCCAACGTCCTGACTTTC. Translation: CASRGLQVPPAGANVLTF.

V and J are TRBV10-3 and TRBJ2-1; 7 positions match TRBD2. V shed 4 bases and J 3 bases; nucleotides not matched to a gene: 3. The CDR3 loop spans 14 amino acids. Germline V gives CDR1 ENHRY, CDR2 SYGVKD. CDR3 loop: CAISGGGSYNEQFF. CDR3 DNA sequence: TGTGCCATCAGTGGGGGAGGGAGCTACAATGAGCAGTTCTTC.

The chain joins TRBV2 to TRBJ2-1, with 12 nucleotides matching TRBD2. Unmatched junction bases numbered 3, after V lost 5 bases and J lost 4 bases. Germline CDR1 and CDR2: SNHLY and FYNNEI. The CDR3 sequence is 15 residues long. The CDR3 region is CASSRTSGVYNEQFF. The CDR3 nucleotides read TGTGCCAGCAGTAGGACTAGCGGGGTTTACAATGAGCAGTTCTTC.

V and J are TRBV15 and TRBJ2-1; TRBD2 might be the D (5 bases). V was shortened by 2 bases and J by 6 bases, with 14 bases between the two germline ends. In germline, CDR1 is LNHNV, CDR2 YYDKDF (reference sequence). This CDR3 has 15 amino acids. Here the CDR3 reads CATSRPGKLGNEQFF. CDR3 bases: TGTGCCACCAGCAGACCGGGGAAGTTGGGCAATGAGCAGTTCTTC.

V and J are TRBV19 and TRBJ2-1; the D is unclear. Between the trimmed V and J ends, which lost 4 bases and 12 bases, there was a span of 16 bases. The germline gives CDR1 LNHDA, CDR2 SQIVND (reference sequence). The CDR3 has 13 residues. Here the CDR3 DNA reads TGTGCCAGTAGTACCCAGGCCGCAATCAGGCAGTTCTTC. It encodes CASSTQAAIRQFF.

This chain connects TRBV7-2 to TRBJ2-7; D not certain. Between the trimmed V and J ends, which lost 5 bases and 1 base, there was a span of 9 bases. CDR1 and CDR2 from the germline V gene are SGHTA and FQGNSA. CDR3 length: 13 amino acids. Here the CDR3 DNA reads TGTGCCAGCAGCCCAACAGTTTCCTACGAGCAGTACTTC. Its protein is CASSPTVSYEQYF.

This clone was seen once. This rearrangement joins TRBV12-3 or TRBV12-4 to TRBJ2-4; TRBD2 aligns across 7 bases. The CDR3 is 13 residues long. J gave up 9 bases and V 3 bases, and 5 bases lay outside the gene matches. The CDR3 DNA is TGTGCCAGCAGTTTTGGCAGGGAGGGCATTCAGTACTTC. This sequence encodes CASSFGREGIQYF.

The chain has TRBV11-3 and TRBJ2-1; 7 bases line up with TRBD1. The length of the CDR3 is 13 residues. Germline CDR1 and CDR2: SGHNT and YENEEA. Losses at the gene ends were 5 bases for V and 8 bases for J; bases not matched to a gene: 6. The CDR3 reads CASSPNRGHEQFF. The CDR3 DNA reads TGTGCCAGCAGCCCTAACAGGGGCCATGAGCAGTTCTTC.

The J gene is TRBJ2-7, the V gene TRBV19; no clear D gene. The V end was cut by 5 bases, the J end by 5 bases, with 7 bases between. Germline V gives CDR1 LNHDA, CDR2 SQIVND (reference sequence). The CDR3 extends over 11 amino acids. The CDR3 sequence is CASSDLDEQYF. The CDR3 DNA reads TGTGCCAGTAGTGACTTAGACGAGCAGTACTTC.

The V call is TRBV6-5, the J call TRBJ1-1; 9 positions agree with TRBD1. Germline lookup yields CDR1 MNHEY and CDR2 SVGAGI. CDR3 length equals 13 residues. V was pared by 5 bases and J by 3 bases, with 1 base of the junction left unmatched. Written as DNA, the CDR3 is TGTGCCAGCAGTCGACAGGGGGACACTGAAGCTTTCTTT. It yields the protein CASSRQGDTEAFF.